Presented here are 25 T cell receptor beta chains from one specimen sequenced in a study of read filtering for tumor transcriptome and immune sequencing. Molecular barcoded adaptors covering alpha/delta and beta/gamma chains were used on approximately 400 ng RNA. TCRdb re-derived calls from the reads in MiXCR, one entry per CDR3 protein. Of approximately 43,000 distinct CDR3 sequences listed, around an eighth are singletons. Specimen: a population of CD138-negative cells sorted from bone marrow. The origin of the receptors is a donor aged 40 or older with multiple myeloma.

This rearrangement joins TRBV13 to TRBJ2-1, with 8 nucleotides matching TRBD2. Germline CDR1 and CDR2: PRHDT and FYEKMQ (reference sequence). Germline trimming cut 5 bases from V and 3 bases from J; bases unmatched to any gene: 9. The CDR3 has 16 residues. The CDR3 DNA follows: TGTGCCAGCAGCCTAACTGCGGGAGGTAGCTACAATGAGCAGTTCTTC. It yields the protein CASSLTAGGSYNEQFF.

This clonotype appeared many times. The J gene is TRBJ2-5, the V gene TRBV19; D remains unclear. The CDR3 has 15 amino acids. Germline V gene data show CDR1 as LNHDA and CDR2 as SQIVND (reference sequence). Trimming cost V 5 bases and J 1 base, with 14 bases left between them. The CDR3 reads CASSPSGPAQETQYF. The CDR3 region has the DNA TGTGCCAGTAGTCCATCTGGACCCGCCCAAGAGACCCAGTACTTC.

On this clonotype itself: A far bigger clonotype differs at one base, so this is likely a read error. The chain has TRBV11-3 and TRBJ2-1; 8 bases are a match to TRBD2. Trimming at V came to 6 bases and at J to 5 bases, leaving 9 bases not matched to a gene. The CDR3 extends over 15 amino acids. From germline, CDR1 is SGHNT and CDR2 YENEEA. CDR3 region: CASSRAGVENNEQFF. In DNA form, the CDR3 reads TGTGCCAGCAGTCGAGCGGGAGTGGAAAACAATGAGCAGTTCTTC.

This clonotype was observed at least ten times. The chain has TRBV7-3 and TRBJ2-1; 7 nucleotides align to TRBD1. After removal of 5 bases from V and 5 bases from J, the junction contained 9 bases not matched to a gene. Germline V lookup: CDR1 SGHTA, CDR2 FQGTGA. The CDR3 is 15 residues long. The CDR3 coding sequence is TGTGCCAGCAGCAACGACAGGGTGAAAAACAATGAGCAGTTCTTC. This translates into CASSNDRVKNNEQFF. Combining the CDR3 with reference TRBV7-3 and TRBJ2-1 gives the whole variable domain GAGVSQTPSNKVTEKGKYVELRCDPISGHTALYWYRQSLGQGPEFLIYFQGTGAADDSGLPNDRFFAVRPEGSVSTLKIQRTERGDSAVYLCASSNDRVKNNEQFFGPGTRLTVL.

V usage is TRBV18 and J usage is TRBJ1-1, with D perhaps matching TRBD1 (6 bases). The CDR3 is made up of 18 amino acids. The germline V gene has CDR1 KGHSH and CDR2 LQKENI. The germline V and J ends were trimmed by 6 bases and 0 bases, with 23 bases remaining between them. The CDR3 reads CASSSRQALRLMNTEAFF. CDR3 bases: TGTGCCAGCTCGTCCAGACAGGCCCTGCGCCTCATGAACACTGAAGCTTTCTTT.

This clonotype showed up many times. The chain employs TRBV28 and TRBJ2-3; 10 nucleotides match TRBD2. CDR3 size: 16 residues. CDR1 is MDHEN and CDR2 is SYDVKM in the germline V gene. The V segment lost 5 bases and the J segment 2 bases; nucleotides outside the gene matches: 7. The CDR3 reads CASSLRLAGFTDTQYF. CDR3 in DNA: TGTGCCAGCAGTCTAAGACTAGCGGGTTTCACAGATACGCAGTATTTT.

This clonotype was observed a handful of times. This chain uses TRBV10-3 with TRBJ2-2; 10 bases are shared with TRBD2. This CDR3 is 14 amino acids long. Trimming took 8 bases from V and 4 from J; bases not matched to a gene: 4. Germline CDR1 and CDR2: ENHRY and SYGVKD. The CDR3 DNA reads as TGTGCCATCGAAAGCGGGAGGGGCACCGGGGAGCTGTTTTTT. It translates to CAIESGRGTGELFF.

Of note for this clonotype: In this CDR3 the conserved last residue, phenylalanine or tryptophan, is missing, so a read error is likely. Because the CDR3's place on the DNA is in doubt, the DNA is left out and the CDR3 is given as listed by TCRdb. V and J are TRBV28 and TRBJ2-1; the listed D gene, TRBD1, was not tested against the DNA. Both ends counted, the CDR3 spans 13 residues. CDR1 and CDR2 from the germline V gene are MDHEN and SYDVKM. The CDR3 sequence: CASSFQGYNEQVC.

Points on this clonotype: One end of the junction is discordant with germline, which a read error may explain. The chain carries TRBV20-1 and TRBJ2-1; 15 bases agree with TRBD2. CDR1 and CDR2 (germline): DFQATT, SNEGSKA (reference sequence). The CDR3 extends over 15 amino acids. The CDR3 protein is CSARGTSGRMDEKFF. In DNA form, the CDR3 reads TGCAGTGCTAGGGGGACTAGCGGGAGGATGGATGAGAAGTTTTTC.

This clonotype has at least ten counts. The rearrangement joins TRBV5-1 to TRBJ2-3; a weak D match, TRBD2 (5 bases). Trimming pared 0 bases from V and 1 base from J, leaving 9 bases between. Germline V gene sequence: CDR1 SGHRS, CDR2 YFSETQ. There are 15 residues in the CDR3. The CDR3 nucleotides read TGCGCCAGCAGCTTGGAGGTTAGCGGCACAGATACGCAGTATTTT. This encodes CASSLEVSGTDTQYF.

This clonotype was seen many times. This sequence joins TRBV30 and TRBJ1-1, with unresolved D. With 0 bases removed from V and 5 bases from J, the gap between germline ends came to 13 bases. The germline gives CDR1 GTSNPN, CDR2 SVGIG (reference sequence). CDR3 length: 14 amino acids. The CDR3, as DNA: TGTGCCTGGAGTGTAGGGATTGGGAGTACTGAAGCTTTCTTT. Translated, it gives CAWSVGIGSTEAFF.

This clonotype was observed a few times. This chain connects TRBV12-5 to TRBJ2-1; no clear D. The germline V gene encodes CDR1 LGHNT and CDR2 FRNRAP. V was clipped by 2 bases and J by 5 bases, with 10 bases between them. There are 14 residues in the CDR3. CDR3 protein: CASGLRDWDNEQFF. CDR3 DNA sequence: TGTGCTAGTGGTTTGCGCGACTGGGACAATGAGCAGTTCTTC.

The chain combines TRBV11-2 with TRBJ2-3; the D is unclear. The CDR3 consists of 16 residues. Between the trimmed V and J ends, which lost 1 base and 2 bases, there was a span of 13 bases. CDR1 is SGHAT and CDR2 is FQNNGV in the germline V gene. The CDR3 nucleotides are TGTGCCAGCAGCTTAGGAAGTGACAAGGTCACAGATACGCAGTATTTT. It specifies CASSLGSDKVTDTQYF.

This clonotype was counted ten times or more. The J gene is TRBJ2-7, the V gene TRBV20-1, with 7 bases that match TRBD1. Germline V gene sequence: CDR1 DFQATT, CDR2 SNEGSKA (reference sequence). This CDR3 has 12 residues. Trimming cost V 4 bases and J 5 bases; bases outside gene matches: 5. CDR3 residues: CSATPTGDEQYF. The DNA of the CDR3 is TGCAGTGCTACCCCTACAGGGGACGAGCAGTACTTC.

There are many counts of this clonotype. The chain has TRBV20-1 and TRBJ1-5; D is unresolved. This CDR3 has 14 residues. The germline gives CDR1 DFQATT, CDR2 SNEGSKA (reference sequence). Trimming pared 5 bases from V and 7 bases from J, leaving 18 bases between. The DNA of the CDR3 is TGCAGTGCTTTGCGCCCGGGGTCGCGCCAGCCCCAGCATTTT. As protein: CSALRPGSRQPQHF.

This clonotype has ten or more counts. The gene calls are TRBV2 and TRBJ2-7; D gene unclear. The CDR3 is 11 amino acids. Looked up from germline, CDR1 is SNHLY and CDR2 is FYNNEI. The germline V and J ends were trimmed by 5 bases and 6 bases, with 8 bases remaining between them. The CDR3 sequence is CASSLRSEQYF. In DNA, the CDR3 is TGTGCCAGCAGTTTACGGTCCGAGCAGTACTTC.

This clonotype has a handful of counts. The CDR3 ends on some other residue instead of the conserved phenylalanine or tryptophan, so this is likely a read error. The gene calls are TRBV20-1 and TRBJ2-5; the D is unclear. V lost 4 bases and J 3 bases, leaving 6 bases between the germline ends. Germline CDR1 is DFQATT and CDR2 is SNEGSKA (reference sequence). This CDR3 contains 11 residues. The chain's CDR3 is CSANVKETQYL. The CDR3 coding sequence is TGCAGTGCTAACGTAAAAGAGACCCAGTACCTC.

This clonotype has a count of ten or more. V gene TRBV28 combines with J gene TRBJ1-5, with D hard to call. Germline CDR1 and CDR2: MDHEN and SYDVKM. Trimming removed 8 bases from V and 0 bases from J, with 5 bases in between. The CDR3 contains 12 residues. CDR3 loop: CASSNSNQPQHF. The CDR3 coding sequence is TGTGCCAGCTCCAATAGCAATCAGCCCCAGCATTTT.

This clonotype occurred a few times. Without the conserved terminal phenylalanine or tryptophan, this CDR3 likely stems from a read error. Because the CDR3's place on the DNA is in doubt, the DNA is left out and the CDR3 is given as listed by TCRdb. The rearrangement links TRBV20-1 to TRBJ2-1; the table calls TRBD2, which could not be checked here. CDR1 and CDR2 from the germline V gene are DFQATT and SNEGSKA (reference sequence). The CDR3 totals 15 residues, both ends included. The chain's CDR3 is CSARGTSGRMDEQIY.

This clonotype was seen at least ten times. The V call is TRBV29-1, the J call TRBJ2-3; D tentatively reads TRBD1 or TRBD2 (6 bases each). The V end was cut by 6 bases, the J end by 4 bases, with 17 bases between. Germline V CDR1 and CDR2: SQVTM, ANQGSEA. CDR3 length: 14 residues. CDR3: CSVDTGGGSDTQYF. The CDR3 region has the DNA TGCAGCGTGGATACAGGAGGGGGATCAGATACGCAGTATTTT.

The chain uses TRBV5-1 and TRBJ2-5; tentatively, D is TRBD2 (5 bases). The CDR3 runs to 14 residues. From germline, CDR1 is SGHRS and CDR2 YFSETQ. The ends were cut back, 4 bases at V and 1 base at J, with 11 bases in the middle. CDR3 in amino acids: CASSLGESQETQYF. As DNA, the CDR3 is TGCGCCAGCAGCCTCGGGGAGTCCCAAGAGACCCAGTACTTC.

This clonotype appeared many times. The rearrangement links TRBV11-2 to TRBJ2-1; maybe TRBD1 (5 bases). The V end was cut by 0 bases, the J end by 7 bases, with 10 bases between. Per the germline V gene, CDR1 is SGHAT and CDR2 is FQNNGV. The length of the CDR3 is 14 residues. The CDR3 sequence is CASSLDRGRNEQFF. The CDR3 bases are TGTGCCAGCAGCTTAGATAGGGGAAGGAATGAGCAGTTCTTC.

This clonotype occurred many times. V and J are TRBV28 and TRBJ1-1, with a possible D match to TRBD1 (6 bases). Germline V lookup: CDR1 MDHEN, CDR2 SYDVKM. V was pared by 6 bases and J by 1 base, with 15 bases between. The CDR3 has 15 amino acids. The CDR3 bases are TGTGCCAGCAGACGAGGGGGGGACGGGAACACTGAAGCTTTCTTT. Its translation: CASRRGGDGNTEAFF. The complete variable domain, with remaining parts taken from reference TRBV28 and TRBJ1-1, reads DVKVTQSSRYLVKRTGEKVFLECVQDMDHENMFWYRQDPGLGLRLIYFSYDVKMKEKGDIPEGYSVSREKKERFSLILESASTNQTSMYLCASRRGGDGNTEAFFGQGTRLTVV.

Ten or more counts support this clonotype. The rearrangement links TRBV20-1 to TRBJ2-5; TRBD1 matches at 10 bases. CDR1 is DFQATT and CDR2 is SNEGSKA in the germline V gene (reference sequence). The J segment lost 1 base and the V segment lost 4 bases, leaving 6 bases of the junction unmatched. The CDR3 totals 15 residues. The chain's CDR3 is CSATRGQGSQETQYF. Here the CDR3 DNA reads TGCAGTGCTACGAGGGGACAGGGGAGCCAAGAGACCCAGTACTTC.

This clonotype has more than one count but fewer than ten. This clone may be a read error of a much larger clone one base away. The CDR3 DNA follows: TGCAGCGATAGACAGGGGGCTGTCGAGGCCCAGTACTTC. This sequence encodes CSDRQGAVEAQYF. The chain carries TRBV29-1 and TRBJ2-5, with 10 bases identical to TRBD1. With 7 bases clipped from V and 9 bases from J, the junction kept 11 bases outside the gene matches. Germline values: CDR1 SQVTM, CDR2 ANQGSEA. The CDR3 totals 13 residues.